This T cell receptor (beta chain) was obtained from a study of cytomegalovirus exposure and HLA in healthy donors. The study's findings and limits: In a later analysis, approximately 15,000 TCR beta sequences were associated with HLA alleles at 0.05 false discovery rate. Common viral pathogens were later found to be apparently linked to several of the most significant clusters. Testing in vitro showed a few CMV-associated chains specific for CMV antigens. Donors belonging to an Asian-associated ancestry cluster reportedly showed fewer N-insertions in productive TCRs than the 666-donor mean, according to what a later analysis found.

Vbeta (60) and Jbeta (13) primers were used in the PCR. Data came from immunoSEQ multiplex PCR; TCRdb stores just in-frame clones and leaves some out. This sample carries tens of thousands of clones, with more than 3.5% going to the ten biggest clones. As to this clone: The antigen is unknown.

Deletions cut 0 bases from V and 1 base from J, with 9 bases between. Germline-derived CDR1 and CDR2 are LGHNA and YSLEER. This CDR3 has 15 amino acids. The chain recombines TRBV4-3 with TRBJ2-5; D gene uncertain. The sequence was collected from a woman between 40 and 50 years old in good health and CMV-seropositive. Material for sequencing was PBMCs. CDR3 in amino acids: CASSQDTATQETQYF. The CDR3 bases are TGCGCCAGCAGCCAAGATACTGCCACCCAAGAGACCCAGTACTTC.